A single sample is the source of the 21 T cell receptor beta chains below, sequenced in a study of cytomegalovirus exposure and HLA in healthy donors. Produced via immunoSEQ multiplex PCR; TCRdb's table is partial and in-frame only. The data show some 200,000 clones, around nine tenths seen once. Input material: PBMCs. The source of these receptors is a young woman in good health and CMV-seronegative.

The chain combines TRBV27 with TRBJ2-1, with D maybe TRBD2 (6 bases). Germline V gene sequence: CDR1 MNHEY, CDR2 SMNVEV (reference sequence). The CDR3 extends over 16 amino acids. Deletions cut 3 bases from V and 3 bases from J, with 15 bases between. CDR3 sequence: CASSFSGAANYNEQFF. The CDR3, as DNA: TGTGCCAGCAGTTTTTCGGGAGCGGCCAACTACAATGAGCAGTTCTTC.

This chain uses TRBV2 with TRBJ2-5, with 10 bases fitting TRBD1. The trim removed 4 bases at V and 3 bases at J, leaving 2 bases unmatched. This CDR3 region has 14 residues. Germline CDR1 SNHLY, CDR2 FYNNEI. CDR3 loop: CASSAGTGEETQYF. CDR3 coding DNA: TGTGCCAGCAGTGCGGGGACAGGGGAAGAGACCCAGTACTTC.

The chain recombines TRBV29-1 with TRBJ2-1, with TRBD1 matching over 7 bases. This CDR3 is 17 amino acids long. Trimming removed 7 bases from V and 6 bases from J; junction bases left unmatched: 21. Germline CDR1 is SQVTM and CDR2 is ANQGSEA. The CDR3 protein is CSDAESGTANFVNEQFF. CDR3 bases: TGCAGCGATGCAGAATCCGGGACAGCAAACTTCGTCAATGAGCAGTTCTTC.

The chain couples TRBV23-1 to TRBJ2-2; TRBD1 aligns across 7 bases. TRBV23-1 is an ORF, and what it does is uncertain. V was pared by 11 bases and J by 3 bases, with 9 bases of the junction left unmatched. The CDR3 runs to 14 residues. For the CDR3, the DNA is TGCGCCGGAGACAGGGCGCGGTACACCGGGGAGCTGTTTTTT. Its protein product is CAGDRARYTGELFF.

V gene TRBV6-6 combines with J gene TRBJ2-1, with 11 bases matching TRBD2. Germline values: CDR1 MNHNY, CDR2 SVGAGI (reference sequence). The CDR3 runs 15 residues. The V segment lost 6 bases and the J segment 6 bases; nucleotides outside the gene matches: 7. CDR3 coding DNA: TGTGCCAGCAGCCCGGGACTAGCGGTGTTCAATGAGCAGTTCTTC. Amino acids: CASSPGLAVFNEQFF.

The chain couples TRBV29-1 to TRBJ2-6; D gene uncertain. Germline loops: CDR1 SQVTM, CDR2 ANQGSEA. V lost 4 bases to trimming and J lost 0 bases, with 4 bases between them. The CDR3 is 13 residues long. As DNA, the CDR3 is TGCAGCGTTGGGCCCTCTGGGGCCAACGTCCTGACTTTC. Its protein product is CSVGPSGANVLTF.

The chain joins TRBV5-1 to TRBJ1-5; D gene ambiguous. V was pared by 4 bases and J by 1 base, with 12 bases between. Germline V CDR1 and CDR2: SGHRS, YFSETQ. The CDR3 runs 15 residues. The CDR3 protein is CASSVDSPSNQPQHF. DNA of the CDR3: TGCGCCAGCAGCGTTGACTCCCCGAGCAATCAGCCCCAGCATTTT.

The chain carries TRBV5-6 and TRBJ1-2, with 9 nucleotides matching TRBD1. The V and J ends lost 4 bases and 9 bases, in that order; junction bases with no gene match: 10. This CDR3 comprises 14 residues. CDR1 and CDR2 (germline): SGHDT, YYEEEE. In nucleotides, the CDR3 is TGTGCCAGCAGCCTCGGGACAGGGTGGTTGAGCTACACCTTC. It translates to CASSLGTGWLSYTF.

V is TRBV6-5 and J is TRBJ1-2, with 7 bases fitting TRBD1. The CDR3 totals 14 residues. CDR1 is MNHEY and CDR2 is SVGAGI in the germline V gene. The ends lost 5 bases at V and 2 bases at J; junction bases unmatched: 5. Written as DNA, the CDR3 is TGTGCCAGCAGTATTACAGGGGTAAACTATGGCTACACCTTC. It codes for CASSITGVNYGYTF.

This chain joins TRBV6-5 and TRBJ2-1; 8 positions agree with TRBD2. This CDR3 has 16 amino acids. In germline, CDR1 is MNHEY, CDR2 SVGAGI. V lost 0 bases, J lost 3 bases, and 4 bases stayed unmatched. DNA for the CDR3: TGTGCCAGCAGTTACTCGATTAGCGGGATCTACAATGAGCAGTTCTTC. Residues: CASSYSISGIYNEQFF.

This rearrangement joins TRBV7-9 to TRBJ1-1; weak D call: TRBD1 (5 bases). Between the trimmed V and J ends, which lost 3 bases and 4 bases, there was a span of 12 bases. CDR1 and CDR2 from the germline V gene are SEHNR and FQNEAQ (reference sequence). The CDR3 has 14 amino acids. CDR3: CASSFVQGVTEAFF. The CDR3 nucleotides are TGTGCCAGCAGCTTCGTTCAGGGTGTCACTGAAGCTTTCTTT. Filled out from reference TRBV7-9 and TRBJ1-1, the complete variable domain reads DTGVSQNPRHKITKRGQNVTFRCDPISEHNRLYWYRQTLGQGPEFLTYFQNEAQLEKSRLLSDRFSAERPKGSFSTLEIQRTEQGDSAMYLCASSFVQGVTEAFFGQGTRLTVV.

This clone was detected once. The CDR3 sequence: CASSYSRAGGRNEQFF. The CDR3 bases are TGTGCCAGCAGTTACTCGAGAGCGGGAGGAAGGAATGAGCAGTTCTTC. V is TRBV6-5 and J is TRBJ2-1; 9 nucleotides match TRBD2. The CDR3 contains 16 residues. V lost 0 bases and J lost 7; bases outside the gene matches: 7. CDR1 and CDR2 (germline): MNHEY, SVGAGI.

The V call is TRBV5-1, the J call TRBJ1-1; 8 bases are shared with TRBD1. CDR3 size: 14 residues. V shed 4 bases and J 4 bases; nucleotides not matched to a gene: 6. CDR1 is SGHRS and CDR2 is YFSETQ in the germline V gene. The CDR3 sequence is CASSITGGVTEAFF. The CDR3 DNA sequence: TGCGCCAGCAGCATCACAGGGGGGGTCACTGAAGCTTTCTTT.

J is TRBJ2-1 and V is TRBV30; a weak D match, TRBD2 (5 bases). CDR1 GTSNPN and CDR2 SVGIG come from the germline V gene (reference sequence). V shed 2 bases and J shed 3 bases, with 8 bases lying between them. CDR3 length: 13 residues. CDR3 sequence reads: CAWSSGNYNEQFF. Here the CDR3 DNA reads TGTGCCTGGAGTAGCGGCAACTACAATGAGCAGTTCTTC.

In its sample, this clone was seen a few times. The V call is TRBV21-1, the J call TRBJ2-7; the table calls TRBD2, which could not be checked here. TRBV21-1 is tagged as a pseudogene. The CDR3 totals 13 residues. Here the CDR3 reads CASSSGSSYEQYF. CDR3 DNA: TGTGCCAGCAGCAGCGGGAGCTCCTACGAGCAGTACTTC.

The V gene is TRBV29-1, the J gene TRBJ1-1; D is unclear. Trimming took off 3 bases at V and 1 base at J, with 9 bases between the two ends. The CDR3 has 13 residues. Germline V gives CDR1 SQVTM, CDR2 ANQGSEA. CDR3 residues: CSVEEQSNTEAFF. The CDR3 nucleotides read TGCAGCGTTGAGGAGCAGTCGAACACTGAAGCTTTCTTT.

The chain links TRBV6-5 to TRBJ1-2, with TRBD1 identical over 8 bases. In germline, CDR1 is MNHEY, CDR2 SVGAGI. The CDR3 consists of 14 residues. The J segment lost 4 bases and the V segment lost 6 bases, leaving 7 bases of the junction unmatched. DNA of the CDR3: TGTGCCAGCAGACGACAGGGGCTTTTCTATGGCTACACCTTC. Protein: CASRRQGLFYGYTF.

The V gene is TRBV7-7, the J gene TRBJ1-1, with 7 positions matching TRBD1. V lost 6 bases to trimming and J lost 8 bases; unmatched junction nucleotides: 9. The length of the CDR3 is 13 residues. Germline V gene sequence: CDR1 SSHAT, CDR2 FNYEAQ (reference sequence). Written as DNA, the CDR3 is TGTGCCAGCAGTTCGACAGGGTTGTGGGAAGCTTTCTTT. This translates into CASSSTGLWEAFF.

The rearrangement joins TRBV4-1 to TRBJ1-5; 11 bases line up with TRBD1. The V gene's germline CDR1 is MGHRA and CDR2 YSYEKL. Trimming cost V 1 base and J 4 bases; bases outside gene matches: 12. The CDR3 totals 19 residues. In DNA form, the CDR3 reads TGCGCCAGCAGCCAAGTTTTGGGGACAGGGGGACAATCTAATCAGCCCCAGCATTTT. It is translated as CASSQVLGTGGQSNQPQHF.

CDR3 sequence: CASSLRVPGTEAFF. The DNA of the CDR3 is TGTGCCAGCAGCTTGCGAGTACCGGGGACTGAAGCTTTCTTT. The chain carries TRBV5-4 and TRBJ1-1, with D hard to call. Trimming left V 1 base short and J 5 bases short, with 12 bases between. The CDR3 totals 14 residues. Germline CDR1 SGHNT, CDR2 YYREEE (reference sequence). The complete variable domain, with remaining parts taken from reference TRBV5-4 and TRBJ1-1, reads ETGVTQSPTHLIKTRGQQVTLRCSSQSGHNTVSWYQQALGQGPQFIFQYYREEENGRGNFPPRFSGLQFPNYSSELNVNALELDDSALYLCASSLRVPGTEAFFGQGTRLTVV.

The rearrangement links TRBV30 to TRBJ2-1, with D possibly matching TRBD2 (6 bases). With 5 bases removed from V and 10 bases from J, the gap between germline ends came to 18 bases. The length of the CDR3 is 13 residues. Germline V gives CDR1 GTSNPN, CDR2 SVGIG (reference sequence). CDR3 in amino acids: CAWLGLPDREQFF. In DNA form, the CDR3 reads TGTGCCTGGCTGGGACTTCCGGATCGGGAGCAGTTCTTC.